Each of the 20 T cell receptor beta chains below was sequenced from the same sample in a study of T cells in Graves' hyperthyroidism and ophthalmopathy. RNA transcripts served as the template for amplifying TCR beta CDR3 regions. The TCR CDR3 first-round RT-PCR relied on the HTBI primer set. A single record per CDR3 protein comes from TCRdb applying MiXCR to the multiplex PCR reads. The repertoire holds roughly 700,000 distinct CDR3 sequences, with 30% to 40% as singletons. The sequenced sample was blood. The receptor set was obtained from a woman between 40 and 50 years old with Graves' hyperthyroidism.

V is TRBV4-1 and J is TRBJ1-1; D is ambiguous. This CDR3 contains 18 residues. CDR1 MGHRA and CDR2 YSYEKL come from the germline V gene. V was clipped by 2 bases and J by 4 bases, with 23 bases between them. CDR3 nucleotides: TGCGCCAGCAGCCAACGACCCCACGGGAAGGGTTCTGGCACTGAAGCTTTCTTT. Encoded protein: CASSQRPHGKGSGTEAFF.

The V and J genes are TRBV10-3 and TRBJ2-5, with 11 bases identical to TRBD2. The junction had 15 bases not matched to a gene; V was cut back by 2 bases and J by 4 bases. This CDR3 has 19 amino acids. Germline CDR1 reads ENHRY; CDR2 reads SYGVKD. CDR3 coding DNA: TGTGCCATCAGTGAGGGCCCCCTTGTAGCGGGGGGGCATGGAGAGACCCAGTACTTC. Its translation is CAISEGPLVAGGHGETQYF.

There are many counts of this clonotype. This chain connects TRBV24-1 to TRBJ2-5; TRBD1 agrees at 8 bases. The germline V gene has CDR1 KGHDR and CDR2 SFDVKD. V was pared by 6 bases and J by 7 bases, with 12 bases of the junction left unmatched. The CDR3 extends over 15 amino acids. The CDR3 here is CATSLGTGGLRTQYF. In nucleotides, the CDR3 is TGTGCCACCAGTTTAGGCACAGGGGGGCTGCGGACCCAGTACTTC.

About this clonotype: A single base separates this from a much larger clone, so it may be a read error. The CDR3: CASSPGIGPSSGNTIYF. In DNA, the CDR3 is TGCGCCAGCAGTCCAGGGATAGGGCCGAGCTCTGGAAACACCATATATTTT. The V and J genes are TRBV10-1 and TRBJ1-3, with a possible D match to TRBD1 (5 bases). V gave up 5 bases and J gave up 0 bases, with 17 bases separating them. The length of the CDR3 is 17 residues. Germline values: CDR1 WNHNN, CDR2 SYGVQD (reference sequence).

CDR3 bases: TGTGCCAGTAGTATCATTGGGGAGACTGAAGCTTTCTTT. This gives the protein CASSIIGETEAFF. The V call is TRBV19, the J call TRBJ1-1; no definite D call. The CDR3 length is 13 residues. CDR1 LNHDA and CDR2 SQIVND come from the germline V gene (reference sequence). Trimming left V 3 bases short and J 5 bases short, with 10 bases between.

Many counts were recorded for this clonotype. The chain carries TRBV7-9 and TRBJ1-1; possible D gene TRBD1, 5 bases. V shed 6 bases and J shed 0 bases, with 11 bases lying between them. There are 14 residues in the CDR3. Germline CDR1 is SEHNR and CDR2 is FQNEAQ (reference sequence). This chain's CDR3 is CASSQGRMNTEAFF. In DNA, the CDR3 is TGTGCCAGCAGTCAGGGACGGATGAACACTGAAGCTTTCTTT.

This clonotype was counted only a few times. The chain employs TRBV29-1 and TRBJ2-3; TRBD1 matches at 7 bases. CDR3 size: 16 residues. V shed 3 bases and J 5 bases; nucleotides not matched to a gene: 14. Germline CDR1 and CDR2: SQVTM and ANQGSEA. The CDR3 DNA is TGCAGCGTTGATTGGGGCAGGGGGAGATTGAGAGATACGCAGTATTTT. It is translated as CSVDWGRGRLRDTQYF.

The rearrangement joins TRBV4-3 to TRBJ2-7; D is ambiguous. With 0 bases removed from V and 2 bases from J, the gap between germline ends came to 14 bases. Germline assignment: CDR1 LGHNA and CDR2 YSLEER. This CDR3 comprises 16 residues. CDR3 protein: CASSQESSGSAYEQYF. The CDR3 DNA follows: TGCGCCAGCAGCCAAGAGTCTTCAGGTTCGGCCTACGAGCAGTACTTC.

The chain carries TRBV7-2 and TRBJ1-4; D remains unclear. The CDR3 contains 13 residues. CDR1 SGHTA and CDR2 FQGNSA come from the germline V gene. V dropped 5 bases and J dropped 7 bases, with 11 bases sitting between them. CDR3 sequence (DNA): TGTGCCAGCAGCAGCCCACCCGGTGAAAAACTGTTTTTT. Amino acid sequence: CASSSPPGEKLFF.

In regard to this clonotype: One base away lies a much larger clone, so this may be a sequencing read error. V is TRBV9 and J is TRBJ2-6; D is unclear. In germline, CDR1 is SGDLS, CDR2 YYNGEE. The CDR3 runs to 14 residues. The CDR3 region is CASSVQSGTNVLTF. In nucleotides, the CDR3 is TGTGCCAGCAGCGTACAGTCTGGGACCAACGTCCTGACTTTC.

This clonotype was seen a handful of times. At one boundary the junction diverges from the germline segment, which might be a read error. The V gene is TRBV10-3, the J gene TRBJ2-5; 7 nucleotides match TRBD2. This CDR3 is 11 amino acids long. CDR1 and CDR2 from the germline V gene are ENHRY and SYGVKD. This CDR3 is CASSSGETQCF. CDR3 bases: TGTGCCTCGTCTAGCGGAGAGACCCAGTGCTTC.

CDR3 sequence reads: CAWNVGTGDGAFF. CDR3 coding DNA: TGTGCCTGGAATGTAGGGACGGGGGATGGAGCTTTCTTT. This chain joins TRBV30 and TRBJ1-1; D is possibly TRBD1 (5 bases). Trimming shortened V by 4 bases and J by 10 bases, and 19 bases separated the two germline ends. Germline loops: CDR1 GTSNPN, CDR2 SVGIG (reference sequence). The CDR3 extends over 13 amino acids.

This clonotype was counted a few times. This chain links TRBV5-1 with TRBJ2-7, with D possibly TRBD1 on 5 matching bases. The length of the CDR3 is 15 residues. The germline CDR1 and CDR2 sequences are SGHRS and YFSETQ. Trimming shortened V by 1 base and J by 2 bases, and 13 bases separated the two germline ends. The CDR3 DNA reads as TGCGCCAGCAGCTTGTATCCGGAGACAGCCTACGAGCAGTACTTC. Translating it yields CASSLYPETAYEQYF.

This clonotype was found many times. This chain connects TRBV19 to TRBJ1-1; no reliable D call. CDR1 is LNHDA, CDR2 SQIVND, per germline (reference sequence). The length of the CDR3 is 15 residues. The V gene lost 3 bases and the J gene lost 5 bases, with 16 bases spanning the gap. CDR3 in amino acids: CASSIRDRGWTEAFF. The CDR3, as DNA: TGTGCCAGTAGTATTCGGGATCGCGGATGGACTGAAGCTTTCTTT.

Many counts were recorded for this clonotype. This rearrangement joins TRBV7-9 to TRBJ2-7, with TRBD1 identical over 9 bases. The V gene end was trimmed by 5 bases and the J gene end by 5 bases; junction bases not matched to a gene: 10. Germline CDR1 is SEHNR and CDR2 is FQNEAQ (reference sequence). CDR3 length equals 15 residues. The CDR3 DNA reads TGTGCCAGCAGCCCCCGACTGGGACAGGGCCACGAGCAGTACTTC. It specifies CASSPRLGQGHEQYF.

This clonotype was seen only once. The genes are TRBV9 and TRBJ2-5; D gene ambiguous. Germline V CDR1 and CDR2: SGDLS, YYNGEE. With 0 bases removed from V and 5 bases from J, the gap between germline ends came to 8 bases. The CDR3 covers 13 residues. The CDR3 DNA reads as TGTGCCAGCAGCGTAGGGCCTAGGGAGACCCAGTACTTC. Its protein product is CASSVGPRETQYF.

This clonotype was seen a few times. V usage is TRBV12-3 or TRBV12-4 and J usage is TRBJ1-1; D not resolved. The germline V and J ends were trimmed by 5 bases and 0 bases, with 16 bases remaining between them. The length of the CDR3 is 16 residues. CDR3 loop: CASSLRRSAMNTEAFF. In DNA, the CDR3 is TGTGCCAGCAGTCTACGCCGATCGGCAATGAACACTGAAGCTTTCTTT.

CDR3 DNA: TGTGCCAGCACCTCGAAATTGACAACTAATGAAAAACTGTTTTTT. It codes for CASTSKLTTNEKLFF. This sequence joins TRBV12-3 or TRBV12-4 and TRBJ1-4; D call uncertain. The CDR3 consists of 15 residues. V was clipped by 7 bases and J by 0 bases, with 12 bases between them.

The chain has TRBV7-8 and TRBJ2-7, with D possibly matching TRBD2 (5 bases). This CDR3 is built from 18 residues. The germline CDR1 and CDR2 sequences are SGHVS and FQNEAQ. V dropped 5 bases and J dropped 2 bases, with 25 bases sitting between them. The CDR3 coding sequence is TGTGCCAGCAGCCCCTTACTCGGACTGATGTCGCGGACCTACGAGCAGTACTTC. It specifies CASSPLLGLMSRTYEQYF.

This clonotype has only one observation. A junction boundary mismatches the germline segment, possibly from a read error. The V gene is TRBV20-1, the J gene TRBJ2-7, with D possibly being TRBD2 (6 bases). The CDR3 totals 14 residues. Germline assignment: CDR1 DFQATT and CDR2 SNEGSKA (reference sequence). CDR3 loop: CGARGGRSSYEQYF. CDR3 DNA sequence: TGCGGTGCTAGAGGAGGGAGAAGCTCCTACGAGCAGTACTTC.